Each of the 21 T cell receptor beta chains below was sequenced from the same sample in a study of blood T cells in healthy people across ages. A sample-barcoded 5' primer and a J-beta primer mix were used in a second PCR of roughly 6 to 11 cycles. MiXCR, run by TCRdb on the 5' RACE reads, gives a single entry per CDR3 protein. The table includes around 1,000,000 distinct CDR3 sequences, roughly 24% detected once. These data also formed part of another study, on T cells of mothers and their children.

Material: blood. All receptors derive from a girl aged 2-10 years in good health.

Only a few counts were recorded for this clonotype. The chain links TRBV7-2 to TRBJ1-2, with TRBD1 identical over 11 bases. The CDR3 totals 15 residues. The germline gives CDR1 SGHTA, CDR2 FQGNSA. J lost 4 bases, V lost 5 bases, and 6 bases had no gene match. The CDR3 reads CASSRWTGGGYGYTF. CDR3 in DNA: TGTGCCAGCAGCCGCTGGACAGGGGGCGGCTATGGCTACACCTTC.

The gene calls are TRBV5-6 and TRBJ2-4, with 7 positions matching TRBD2. The germline V gene encodes CDR1 SGHDT and CDR2 YYEEEE. CDR3 length equals 16 residues. Trimming cost V 0 bases and J 9 bases; bases outside gene matches: 12. The CDR3 loop is CASSLGLREIETIQYF. The CDR3 DNA sequence: TGTGCCAGCAGCTTGGGTCTGCGGGAGATAGAAACCATTCAGTACTTC.

The V and J genes are TRBV3-1 and TRBJ2-5, with D hard to call. TRBJ2-1 matches the DNA end more closely, so the J call is doubtful. The CDR3 is 13 amino acids. Looked up from germline, CDR1 is LGHDT and CDR2 is YNNKEL (reference sequence). In DNA, the CDR3 is TGTGCCAGCAGCCAAGGTGACCGAGTCGAGCAGTTCTTC. As protein: CASSQGDRVEQFF.

This clonotype was detected only a few times. The chain links TRBV6-5 to TRBJ1-5, with TRBD1 identical over 11 bases. V was pared by 6 bases and J by 7 bases, with 8 bases of the junction left unmatched. The CDR3 length is 15 residues. CDR1 MNHEY and CDR2 SVGAGI come from the germline V gene. The DNA for the CDR3 is TGTGCCAGCAGCAGATGGACAGGGGGCGAGCAGCCCCAGCATTTT. The encoded protein is CASSRWTGGEQPQHF.

This clonotype has just a few counts. This rearrangement joins TRBV28 to TRBJ2-7; D possibly corresponds to TRBD1 (5 bases). Trimming took 7 bases from V and 3 from J, leaving 19 bases between them. The CDR3 sequence is 15 residues long. Germline-derived CDR1 and CDR2 are MDHEN and SYDVKM. The DNA for the CDR3 is TGTGCCAGCAACCGCAATAGGGGCCCAGGCTACGAGCAGTACTTC. Amino acids: CASNRNRGPGYEQYF. Variable domain in full (rest from reference TRBV28 and TRBJ2-7): DVKVTQSSRYLVKRTGEKVFLECVQDMDHENMFWYRQDPGLGLRLIYFSYDVKMKEKGDIPEGYSVSREKKERFSLILESASTNQTSMYLCASNRNRGPGYEQYFGPGTRLTVT.

The CDR3, as DNA: TGTGCCAGCAGCCCGGCCCAGAGTGAACTGTTTTTT. Its translation is CASSPAQSELFF. This sequence joins TRBV11-2 and TRBJ1-4; D call uncertain. This CDR3 comprises 12 residues. With 5 bases removed from V and 12 bases from J, the gap between germline ends came to 13 bases. In germline, CDR1 is SGHAT, CDR2 FQNNGV.

This clonotype was counted between two and nine times. The chain links TRBV12-3 or TRBV12-4 to TRBJ2-3; D not certain. The CDR3 totals 14 residues. Trimming took off 8 bases at V and 0 bases at J, with 12 bases between the two ends. The CDR3 bases are TGTGCCAGCTCATCACTCCCGAGCACAGATACGCAGTATTTT. Translating it yields CASSSLPSTDTQYF.

This chain links TRBV12-3 or TRBV12-4 with TRBJ2-1; no definite D call. The DNA end lines up better with TRBJ2-7; the J call may be wrong. The length of the CDR3 is 14 residues. CDR3 DNA sequence: TGTGCCAGCAGCTCCCCCTCCTTCTTCTACGAGCAGTACTTC. It is translated as CASSSPSFFYEQYF.

This clonotype has more than one count but fewer than ten. V usage is TRBV12-5 and J usage is TRBJ1-6; weak D call: TRBD1 (5 bases). Germline lookup yields CDR1 LGHNT and CDR2 FRNRAP. The CDR3 is 20 amino acids. V shed 1 base and J shed 1 base, with 20 bases lying between them. CDR3 protein: CASGLGRLGTRGSYNSPLHF. The CDR3 DNA is TGTGCTAGTGGTTTGGGTCGACTCGGGACTCGAGGTTCCTATAATTCACCCCTCCACTTT.

This sequence joins TRBV29-1 and TRBJ2-5; TRBD2 agrees at 11 bases. The germline V gene encodes CDR1 SQVTM and CDR2 ANQGSEA. V was pared by 5 bases and J by 5 bases, with 7 bases of the junction left unmatched. This CDR3 spans 14 amino acids. The CDR3 DNA is TGCAGCGTTTTCGGGATAGCGGGGGGGGAGACCCAGTACTTC. Amino acids: CSVFGIAGGETQYF.

This clonotype was recorded many times. In nucleotides, the CDR3 is TGTGCCAGCAGCTTAGCCGGGTACCAAGAGACCCAGTACTTC. It codes for CASSLAGYQETQYF. The chain is built from TRBV7-9 and TRBJ2-5; D is undetermined. Germline V gives CDR1 SEHNR, CDR2 FQNEAQ (reference sequence). The CDR3 sequence is 14 residues long. Trimming left V 0 bases short and J 0 bases short, with 5 bases between. The full variable domain, with the rest looked up from reference TRBV7-9 and TRBJ2-5, is DTGVSQNPRHKITKRGQNVTFRCDPISEHNRLYWYRQTLGQGPEFLTYFQNEAQLEKSRLLSDRFSAERPKGSFSTLEIQRTEQGDSAMYLCASSLAGYQETQYFGPGTRLLVL.

This clonotype appeared a single time. The chain joins TRBV5-6 to TRBJ1-2; D ambiguous. Per germline, CDR1 SGHDT and CDR2 YYEEEE. The CDR3 is 14 residues long. V was shortened by 1 base and J by 0 bases, with 7 bases between the two germline ends. CDR3 coding DNA: TGTGCCAGCAGCTTGATTGTCACTAACTATGGCTACACCTTC. Translation gives CASSLIVTNYGYTF.

This chain joins TRBV7-8 and TRBJ2-5; D is perhaps TRBD1 or TRBD2 (5 bases each). The V gene's germline CDR1 is SGHVS and CDR2 FQNEAQ. The CDR3 totals 15 residues. Trimming left V 1 base short and J 5 bases short, with 14 bases between. The CDR3 loop is CASSLESTWGETQYF. The DNA for the CDR3 is TGTGCCAGCAGCTTAGAATCGACGTGGGGGGAGACCCAGTACTTC.

The chain employs TRBV7-8 and TRBJ2-1; unclear D gene. This CDR3 has 18 residues. In germline, CDR1 is SGHVS, CDR2 FQNEAQ. Trimming took 0 bases from V and 3 from J, leaving 18 bases between them. In DNA, the CDR3 is TGTGCCAGCAGCTTAGCAGTCGGCGGAGAGAGTTTCTACAATGAGCAGTTCTTC. Residues: CASSLAVGGESFYNEQFF.

For the CDR3, the DNA is TGCGCCAGCAGCTCCGGGTTCGACAGGGTTTTTGGGCAGTACTTC. Protein sequence: CASSSGFDRVFGQYF. The rearrangement joins TRBV5-1 to TRBJ2-7; 7 bases line up with TRBD1. CDR1 is SGHRS, CDR2 YFSETQ, per germline. The ends lost 3 bases at V and 9 bases at J; junction bases unmatched: 15. The CDR3 loop spans 15 amino acids.

The CDR3 region has the DNA TGCAGTGCTCCCGCTAGCGGGGTTTACAATGAGCAGTTCTTC. Translation: CSAPASGVYNEQFF. This chain connects TRBV20-1 to TRBJ2-1; 9 bases fit TRBD2. Looked up from germline, CDR1 is DFQATT and CDR2 is SNEGSKA (reference sequence). With 5 bases clipped from V and 4 bases from J, the junction kept 6 bases outside the gene matches. CDR3 size: 14 residues.

The V call is TRBV12-5, the J call TRBJ2-5; the match to TRBD1 covers 8 bases. V was pared by 5 bases and J by 5 bases, with 10 bases of the junction left unmatched. From germline, CDR1 is LGHNT and CDR2 FRNRAP. The CDR3 covers 15 residues. The CDR3 here is CASGPGTGWGETQYF. The CDR3 bases are TGTGCTAGTGGTCCAGGGACAGGCTGGGGGGAGACCCAGTACTTC.

The V gene is TRBV7-6, the J gene TRBJ2-1; no reliable D call. Germline V gene lookup returns CDR1 SGHVS and CDR2 FNYEAQ. CDR3 length equals 13 residues. Trimming removed 2 bases at V and 5 bases at J, with 7 bases between. CDR3 loop: CASSLLIDNEQFF. The CDR3 DNA reads TGTGCCAGCAGCTTATTAATAGACAATGAGCAGTTCTTC. Complete variable domain (other parts from reference TRBV7-6 and TRBJ2-1): GAGVSQSPRYKVTKRGQDVALRCDPISGHVSLYWYRQALGQGPEFLTYFNYEAQQDKSGLPNDRFSAERPEGSISTLTIQRTEQRDSAMYRCASSLLIDNEQFFGPGTRLTVL.

The CDR3 spells CASSLAEGVHGYTF. Here the CDR3 DNA reads TGCGCCAGCAGCTTGGCCGAAGGGGTCCATGGCTACACCTTC. J is TRBJ1-2 and V is TRBV5-1, with D possibly TRBD1 on 5 matching bases. The CDR3 extends over 14 amino acids. The V end lost 0 bases, the J end lost 6 bases, and 12 bases lay between the germline ends. Germline V CDR1 and CDR2: SGHRS, YFSETQ.

This sequence joins TRBV6-5 and TRBJ1-1; 7 nucleotides match TRBD1. The CDR3 runs to 13 residues. Unmatched junction bases numbered 13, after V lost 7 bases and J lost 11 bases. Looked up from germline, CDR1 is MNHEY and CDR2 is SVGAGI. CDR3 sequence reads: CASNAAGGQRAFF. In DNA, the CDR3 is TGTGCCAGCAACGCGGCGGGGGGACAGAGGGCTTTCTTT.

This clonotype was seen a handful of times. The chain has TRBV6-4 and TRBJ1-5, with D possibly TRBD1 on 5 matching bases. The CDR3 totals 14 residues. V was pared by 2 bases and J by 2 bases, with 7 bases between. The germline gives CDR1 MRHNA, CDR2 SNTAGT. CDR3 region: CASSDQGGNQPQHF. Here the CDR3 DNA reads TGTGCCAGCAGTGACCAGGGTGGCAATCAGCCCCAGCATTTT.